One T cell receptor (beta chain) is described in this entry. The source of the sample is a study of lymphopenia after photon versus proton radiotherapy. The CDR3 runs 14 residues. V trimming: 6 bases; J trimming: 5 bases; junction bases outside the gene matches: 9. CDR1 SNHLY and CDR2 FYNNEI come from the germline V gene. Data came from immunoSEQ multiplex PCR; TCRdb stores just in-frame clones and leaves some out. The data hold roughly 65,000 clones, with roughly 93% observed a single time. Source: peripheral blood, taken from a patient treated with photon-based radiotherapy. The sequence was obtained from a woman aged 70-85 years with pancreatic cancer. The rearrangement joins TRBV2 to TRBJ1-1; TRBD1 matches at 7 bases. The chain's CDR3 is CASSQMTGRTEAFF. In DNA form, the CDR3 reads TGTGCCAGCAGCCAGATGACAGGGAGGACTGAAGCTTTCTTT.